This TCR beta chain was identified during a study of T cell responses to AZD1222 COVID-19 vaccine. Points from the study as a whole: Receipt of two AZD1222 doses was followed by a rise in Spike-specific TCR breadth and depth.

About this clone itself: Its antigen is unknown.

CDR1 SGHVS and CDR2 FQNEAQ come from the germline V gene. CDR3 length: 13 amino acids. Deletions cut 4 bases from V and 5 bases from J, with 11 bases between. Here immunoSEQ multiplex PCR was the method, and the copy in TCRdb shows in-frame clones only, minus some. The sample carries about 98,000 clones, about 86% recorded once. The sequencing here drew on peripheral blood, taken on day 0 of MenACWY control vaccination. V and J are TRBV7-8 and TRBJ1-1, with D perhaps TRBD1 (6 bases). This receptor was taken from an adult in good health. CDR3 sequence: CASSSRGGTEAFF. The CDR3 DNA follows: TGTGCCAGCAGCTCCAGGGGTGGTACTGAAGCTTTCTTT.